The present TCR beta chain was sequenced within a study of T cell responses to AZD1222 COVID-19 vaccine. TCRdb keeps only in-frame clones here, not all; method: immunoSEQ multiplex PCR. The sample lists some 190,000 clones; about 95% were seen once. Study-wide points: Donors, mostly white British, included more females; clonal diversity was possibly underestimated. Repertoires were sampled only after the peak T cell response.

A remark on this clone: Its antigen is not identified.

The source of this sequence is an adult who received the MenACWY meningococcal vaccine as a control. Material: peripheral blood, obtained 28 days after the second dose of the MenACWY control vaccine.

The CDR3 loop reads CASSPARGPLHF. CDR3 DNA: TGCGCCAGCAGCCCAGCCCGTGGCCCCCTCCACTTT. This chain links TRBV4-3 with TRBJ1-6; D unresolved. The germline V and J ends were trimmed by 4 bases and 13 bases, with 11 bases remaining between them. Germline lookup yields CDR1 LGHNA and CDR2 YSLEER. This CDR3 is built from 12 residues.